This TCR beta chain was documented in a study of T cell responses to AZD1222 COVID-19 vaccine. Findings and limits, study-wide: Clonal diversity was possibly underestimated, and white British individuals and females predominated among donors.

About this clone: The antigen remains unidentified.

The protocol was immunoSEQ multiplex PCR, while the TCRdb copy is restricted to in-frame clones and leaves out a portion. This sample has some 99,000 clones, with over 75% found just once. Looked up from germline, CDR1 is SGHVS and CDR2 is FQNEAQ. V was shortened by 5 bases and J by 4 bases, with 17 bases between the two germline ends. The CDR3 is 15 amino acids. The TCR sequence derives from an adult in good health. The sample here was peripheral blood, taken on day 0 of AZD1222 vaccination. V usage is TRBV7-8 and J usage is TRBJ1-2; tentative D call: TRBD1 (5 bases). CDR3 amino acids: CASSARDPRTYGYTF. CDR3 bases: TGTGCCAGCAGCGCAAGGGACCCCCGGACCTATGGCTACACCTTC.